This T cell receptor beta chain was obtained from a study of CD8+ T cells in alopecia areata. The V segment lost 0 bases and the J segment 4 bases; nucleotides outside the gene matches: 2. Germline loops: CDR1 LGHNA, CDR2 YNFKEQ. The length of the CDR3 is 15 residues. Sample treatment: oral pan-JAK inhibitor, 5-10 mg twice daily. RNA was extracted and reverse transcribed into cDNA as the sequencing template. Clones were sequenced by immunoSEQ multiplex PCR, and TCRdb holds only the in-frame ones, with some missing. The sample has about 300,000 clones; 55% to 75% are singletons. This chain connects TRBV4-2 to TRBJ1-1; the match to TRBD1 covers 10 bases. The TCR sequence derives from a human donor with alopecia areata. The sample was CD4+ T cells sorted from blood, taken at week 24, from a patient treated with tofacitinib. The CDR3 sequence is CASSQDRTGGTEAFF. CDR3 sequence (DNA): TGTGCCAGCAGCCAAGATAGGACAGGGGGCACTGAAGCTTTCTTT.